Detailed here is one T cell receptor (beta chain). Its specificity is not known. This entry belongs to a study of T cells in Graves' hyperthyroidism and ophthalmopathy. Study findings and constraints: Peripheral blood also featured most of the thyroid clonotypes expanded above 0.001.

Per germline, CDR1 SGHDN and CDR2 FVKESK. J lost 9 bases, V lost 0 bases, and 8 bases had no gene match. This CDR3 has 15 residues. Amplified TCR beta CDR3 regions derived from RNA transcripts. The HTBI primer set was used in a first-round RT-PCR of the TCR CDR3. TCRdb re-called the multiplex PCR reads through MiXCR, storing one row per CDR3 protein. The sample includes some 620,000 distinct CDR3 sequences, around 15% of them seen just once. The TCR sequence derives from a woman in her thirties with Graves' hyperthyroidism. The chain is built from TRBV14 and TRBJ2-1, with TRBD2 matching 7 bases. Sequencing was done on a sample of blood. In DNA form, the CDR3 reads TGTGCCAGCAGCCAAGATGACGGGGAGGGCATTGAGCAGTTCTTC. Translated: CASSQDDGEGIEQFF.